The T cell receptor beta chain described here comes from a study of T cell repertoires in cytomegalovirus infection (dated 2019 in TCRdb). Notes on the research overall: Donor HLA type was relevant to the analysis, because carriage of CMV infection together with the matching HLA type was indicated by public TCR beta signatures. Points the paper makes about the study in general: In both this cohort and an independent roughly 330-donor cohort, the cumulative frequency of public TCR beta family members distinguished carriers of CMV infection plus the relevant HLA type. The ex vivo response was dominated by HLA-C-restricted CMV-specific TCR beta clonotypes, and the single most frequent clonotype in two of eight donors was supplied by these HLA-C-restricted clonotypes.

Reads for this sample came from an Illumina HiSeq 1500. TCRdb reprocessed the public reads (quality trimming at Q25 with fastp, clone calling with MiXCR) and kept in-frame beta chains. Every distinct CDR3 protein forms one entry, paired with its most common genes and DNA. The sample table records approximately 500,000 distinct CDR3 sequences; 11% of these occur just once. The ten largest clones take up 10% of the sample. This clonotype was observed at least ten times. It has no known antigen specificity. One base away there is no much larger clone; base qualities are not given. V ends up 5 bases short and J 2 bases short, with an unmatched junction base count of 7. The germline V gene specifies SNHLY as CDR1 and FYNNEI as CDR2. Measured from the cysteine to the phenylalanine, the CDR3 is 15 residues long. The CDR3 DNA has 45 bases and is translated from base 1.

The sequencing sample was made of PBMCs. The chain is made from TRBV2 and TRBJ2-3, with 7 middle bases fitting TRBD1. This TCR was recovered from a human donor in good health (CMV status not recorded). Some clones in this sample may be carry-over from other donors' samples. The CDR3 protein sequence reads: CASSNDREITDTQYF. The DNA sequence is as follows: TGTGCCAGCAGTAACGACAGGGAGATCACAGATACGCAGTATTTT. This CDR3, with the reference TRBV2 and TRBJ2-3 proteins standing in past its ends, gives the full variable domain EPEVTQTPSHQVTQMGQEVILRCVPISNHLYFYWYRQILGQKVEFLVSFYNNEISEKSEIFDDQFSVERPDGSNFTLKIRSTKLEDSAMYFCASSNDREITDTQYFGPGTRLTVL.